This T cell receptor (beta chain) was profiled in a study of blood T cells in healthy people across ages. The CDR3 covers 14 residues. Per germline, CDR1 SGHTA and CDR2 FQGTGA. The trim removed 8 bases at V and 4 bases at J, leaving 7 bases unmatched. At least 6 million PBMCs were isolated per sample. Ten or more counts support this clonotype. The antigen is unknown. Findings and limits, study-wide: Naive CD4+ cell counts and diversity both ran higher in long-lived than in aged donors.

A second about 6 to 11 cycle PCR used barcoded and J-beta primers. One entry per CDR3 protein results from TCRdb running MiXCR on the 5' RACE reads. The sample records under 2 million distinct CDR3 sequences, 30% to 35% being singletons. This sequence was found in a woman younger than 45 in good health. This sequence joins TRBV7-3 and TRBJ2-1; 8 bases are a match to TRBD2. The sequenced sample consisted of blood. In DNA, the CDR3 is TGTGCCAGCTCCCCAAGCGGGGGTTACAATGAGCAGTTCTTC. Amino acid sequence: CASSPSGGYNEQFF.